Listed below are T cell receptor beta chains from one sample, sequenced in a study of identical twins. TCRdb called the 5' RACE reads again in MiXCR, with one record for every CDR3 protein. Here the sample spans more than 1.5 million distinct CDR3 sequences, under 35% being singletons. The sequencing sample was made of cord blood. These receptors were taken from a newborn girl in good health. CDR3s include the opening cysteine and the closing phenylalanine or tryptophan. The D gene is left open where the match is weak. Clone size, where shown, is once, few, many, or a class for clones that have expanded.

D	J	V	length	size	DNA	CDR3
.	TRBJ2-5	TRBV11-1	16	.	TGTGCCAGCAGCTTCCCCTCCGGCCGTGGGGGGGAGACCCAGTACTTC	CASSFPSGRGGETQYF
.	TRBJ2-7	TRBV4-2	12	once	TGTGCCAGCAGCCAAGATGGGAGGAGGAGGTACTTC	CASSQDGRRRYF
.	TRBJ1-1	TRBV20-1	12	.	TGCAGTGCTAGAGGGTTCGACAGTAAGGCTTTCTTT	CSARGFDSKAFF
TRBD2	TRBJ2-1	TRBV7-6	15	.	TGTGCCAGCAGCAGGACTAGCGGGGGGTTTTATGAGCAGTTCTTC	CASSRTSGGFYEQFF
TRBD2	TRBJ2-3	TRBV4-2	17	few	TGTGCCAGCAGCTACACTAGCGGGAGGATAGGTATAGATGCGCAGTATTTT	CASSYTSGRIGIDAQYF
.	TRBJ2-2	TRBV12-3/TRBV12-4	13	.	TGTGCCAGTAGTTTTTTAGATACCGGGGAGCTGTTTTTT	CASSFLDTGELFF
TRBD2	TRBJ2-3	TRBV25-1	14	few	TGTACCAGCAGTGTAGCGGGGGGCACAGATACGCAGTATTTT	CTSSVAGGTDTQYF
.	TRBJ2-1	TRBV3-1	15	.	TGTGCCAGCAGCCTTGGACAGATCTCCTACAATGAGCAGTTCTTC	CASSLGQISYNEQFF
TRBD2	TRBJ2-1	TRBV3-1	16	few	TGTGCCAGCAGCCAAGAACCCAGCGGGAGGGGTAATGAGCAGTTCTTC	CASSQEPSGRGNEQFF
.	TRBJ1-2	TRBV20-1	14	.	TGCAGTGCTAGAGAAGGAGGATGGGATCGTGGCTACACCTTC	CSAREGGWDRGYTF
TRBD1	TRBJ2-7	TRBV28	15	few	TGTGCCAGCAGTTTAACCGGGACAGCCCTTTGGGAGCAGTACTTC	CASSLTGTALWEQYF
.	TRBJ2-7	TRBV20-1	14	many	TGCAGTGCTAGAGGGCCGGGACTTGGTTACGAGCAGTACTTC	CSARGPGLGYEQYF
TRBD1	TRBJ2-4	TRBV7-9	14	.	TGTGCCAGCAACAAAGGACAGGGAGAAAACATTCAGTACTTC	CASNKGQGENIQYF
.	TRBJ2-4	TRBV5-1	15	few	TGCGCCAGCAGCCCCTATGGAGGTAGCCGGGACATTCAGTACTTC	CASSPYGGSRDIQYF
TRBD2	TRBJ2-7	TRBV6-2/TRBV6-3	14	many	TGTGCCAGCAACGGACTAGCGGTTTCCTACGAGCAGTACTTC	CASNGLAVSYEQYF
.	TRBJ2-7	TRBV21-1	13	few	TGTGCCAGCAGCAAAGAGGGTCGCCACGAGCAGTACTTC	CASSKEGRHEQYF
.	TRBJ2-3	TRBV29-1	16	many	TGCAGCGCCCCAGGAAGACTGGGGCCTAGCACAGATACGCAGTATTTT	CSAPGRLGPSTDTQYF
.	TRBJ2-3	TRBV10-3	14	few	TGTGCCATCAGTGAGTCGACGCGGGCAGATACGCAGTATTTT	CAISESTRADTQYF
.	TRBJ1-5	TRBV5-5	14	.	TGTGCCAGCAGCTTTGATGAGGGGCCCCTGCCCCAGCATTTT	CASSFDEGPLPQHF
.	TRBJ1-2	TRBV12-3/TRBV12-4	15	.	TGTGCCAGCAGTTTAGGACAGAGAAGTAACTATGGCTACACCTTC	CASSLGQRSNYGYTF
.	TRBJ1-6	TRBV27	14	.	TGTGCCAGCAGTTTCCCGGACTATAATTCACCCCTCCACTTT	CASSFPDYNSPLHF
.	TRBJ2-1	TRBV6-2/TRBV6-3	17	once	TGTGCCAGCAGTAGTCACAGGAGACTACTAACCCTGGGGGAGCAGTTCTTC	CASSSHRRLLTLGEQFF
.	TRBJ1-5	TRBV21-1	18	few	TGTGCCAGCAGCAAAGCTTTGTTAGGGCAGGCCCACAATCAGCCCCAGCATTTT	CASSKALLGQAHNQPQHF
TRBD1	TRBJ2-1	TRBV4-1	16	.	TGCGCCAGCAGAAATCCCGGAGAGACAGGGGGTCTTGAGCAGTTCTTC	CASRNPGETGGLEQFF
TRBD1	TRBJ2-3	TRBV12-3/TRBV12-4	13	many	TGTGCCAGCAGGAGTACAGGGGCAGATACGCAGTATTTT	CASRSTGADTQYF
.	TRBJ1-2	TRBV5-5	15	once	TGTGCCAGCAGCTTGGCCTCGGTCCTGGACTATGGCTACACCTTC	CASSLASVLDYGYTF
.	TRBJ1-1	TRBV11-2	19	.	TGTGCCAGCAGCTCGAGGGGCGTTATGGGGGGCCCTATGAACACTGAAGCTTTCTTT	CASSSRGVMGGPMNTEAFF
TRBD2	TRBJ2-1	TRBV27	15	many	TGTGCCAGCGGGAAGACTAGCGGGTCTTACAATGAGCAGTTCTTC	CASGKTSGSYNEQFF
.	TRBJ2-4	TRBV5-6	15	many	TGTGCCAGCAGCTTGGTTGGCGTAGCCAAAAACATTCAGTACTTC	CASSLVGVAKNIQYF